Listed below are T cell receptor beta chains from one sample, sequenced in a study of response to subunit inactivated influenza vaccine. TCRdb passed the RT-PCR reads through MiXCR, listing each CDR3 protein once. This table has approximately 570,000 distinct CDR3 sequences, approximately 7.1% appearing once. The input for sequencing was PBMCs from blood, taken less than 25 months after vaccination. Receptors were obtained from a man between 50 and 70 years old who received an inactivated influenza vaccine. The CDR3 runs from the conserved cysteine through the conserved F or W. The D gene is left open where the match is weak. Clone size is not always given. Where it is, it says once, few, many or a class for expanded clones.

v_call: TRBV5-5
j_call: TRBJ1-3
d_call: -
clone_size: -
cdr3_aa: CASSLMGLSGNTIYF
cdr3_nt: TGTGCCAGCAGCTTGATGGGACTCTCTGGAAACACCATATATTTT

v_call: TRBV10-3
j_call: TRBJ1-2
d_call: TRBD1
clone_size: -
cdr3_aa: CAISERTGQANYGYTF
cdr3_nt: TGTGCCATCAGTGAGCGGACAGGGCAAGCTAACTATGGCTACACCTTC

v_call: TRBV7-8
j_call: TRBJ2-7
d_call: -
clone_size: -
cdr3_aa: CVRLGHLLF
cdr3_nt: TGTGTTAGACTGGGACACTTACTTTTC

v_call: TRBV5-1
j_call: TRBJ2-5
d_call: -
clone_size: many
cdr3_aa: CASSLSAGAGETQYF
cdr3_nt: TGCGCCAGCAGCTTGTCTGCCGGGGCCGGAGAGACCCAGTACTTC

v_call: TRBV12-3/TRBV12-4
j_call: TRBJ2-1
d_call: TRBD2
clone_size: many
cdr3_aa: CASSLGSGSVEQFF
cdr3_nt: TGTGCCAGCAGTTTGGGTAGCGGGAGTGTTGAGCAGTTCTTC

v_call: TRBV4-3
j_call: TRBJ2-3
d_call: -
clone_size: -
cdr3_aa: CASSRSPGGRPTDTQYF
cdr3_nt: TGCGCCAGCAGCCGCTCCCCCGGAGGGAGGCCCACAGATACGCAGTATTTT

v_call: TRBV15
j_call: TRBJ2-2
d_call: TRBD2
clone_size: -
cdr3_aa: CATSRDLRGDTGELFF
cdr3_nt: TGTGCCACCAGCAGAGATTTACGGGGGGACACCGGGGAGCTGTTTTTT

v_call: TRBV7-2
j_call: TRBJ2-7
d_call: TRBD2
clone_size: -
cdr3_aa: CASSRSGGVYEQYF
cdr3_nt: TGTGCCAGCAGCCGAAGCGGGGGGGTCTACGAGCAGTACTTC

v_call: TRBV5-6
j_call: TRBJ2-1
d_call: -
clone_size: -
cdr3_aa: CASSPAVGAEQFF
cdr3_nt: TGTGCCAGCAGCCCCGCGGTGGGTGCTGAGCAGTTCTTC

v_call: TRBV4-3
j_call: TRBJ2-3
d_call: TRBD2
clone_size: many
cdr3_aa: CASSQLTSSTDTQYF
cdr3_nt: TGCGCCAGCAGCCAGCTGACTAGCAGCACAGATACGCAGTATTTT

v_call: TRBV25-1
j_call: TRBJ1-1
d_call: -
clone_size: few
cdr3_aa: CASSDGAMNTEAFF
cdr3_nt: TGTGCCAGCAGTGATGGGGCAATGAACACTGAAGCTTTCTTT

v_call: TRBV5-1
j_call: TRBJ2-5
d_call: TRBD2
clone_size: -
cdr3_aa: CASSGTSGWFRETQYF
cdr3_nt: TGCGCCAGCAGCGGGACTAGCGGCTGGTTCCGGGAGACCCAGTACTTC

v_call: TRBV5-1
j_call: TRBJ2-2
d_call: TRBD1
clone_size: -
cdr3_aa: CASSLDPGQGHGELFF
cdr3_nt: TGCGCCAGCAGCTTAGATCCGGGACAGGGGCACGGGGAGCTGTTTTTT

v_call: TRBV20-1
j_call: TRBJ2-7
d_call: -
clone_size: few
cdr3_aa: CSARGDVGRGRGYEQYF
cdr3_nt: TGCAGTGCTAGAGGGGATGTCGGGAGGGGGCGCGGGTACGAGCAGTACTTC

v_call: TRBV5-1
j_call: TRBJ1-1
d_call: TRBD1
clone_size: many
cdr3_aa: CASSGGQGVEAFF
cdr3_nt: TGCGCCAGCAGCGGGGGACAGGGAGTTGAAGCTTTCTTT

v_call: TRBV20-1
j_call: TRBJ2-1
d_call: -
clone_size: few
cdr3_aa: CSADHRLEFF
cdr3_nt: TGCAGTGCTGACCACCGTCTGGAGTTCTTC

v_call: TRBV10-1
j_call: TRBJ2-5
d_call: -
clone_size: few
cdr3_aa: CASSANQETQYF
cdr3_nt: TGCGCCAGCAGTGCCAACCAAGAGACCCAGTACTTC

v_call: TRBV3-1
j_call: TRBJ2-6
d_call: TRBD2
clone_size: many
cdr3_aa: CASSPRLAGGSGANVLTF
cdr3_nt: TGTGCCAGCAGCCCCAGACTAGCGGGAGGTAGTGGGGCCAACGTCCTGACTTTC

v_call: TRBV11-1
j_call: TRBJ2-2
d_call: -
clone_size: few
cdr3_aa: CASSPSATNTGELFF
cdr3_nt: TGTGCCAGCAGCCCCTCGGCAACGAACACCGGGGAGCTGTTTTTT

v_call: TRBV4-2
j_call: TRBJ2-7
d_call: -
clone_size: -
cdr3_aa: CASTGSSYEQYF
cdr3_nt: TGTGCCAGCACAGGAAGCTCCTACGAGCAGTACTTC

v_call: TRBV6-5
j_call: TRBJ2-1
d_call: -
clone_size: -
cdr3_aa: CASSYSRKGQEYDNEQFF
cdr3_nt: TGTGCCAGCAGTTACTCAAGAAAGGGGCAGGAGTACGACAATGAGCAGTTCTTC

v_call: TRBV6-2/TRBV6-3
j_call: TRBJ2-2
d_call: TRBD1
clone_size: few
cdr3_aa: CASRDRANTGELFF
cdr3_nt: TGTGCCAGCAGGGACAGGGCGAACACCGGGGAGCTGTTTTTT

v_call: TRBV11-2
j_call: TRBJ1-1
d_call: TRBD1
clone_size: -
cdr3_aa: CASSLRRGTGAPNTEAFF
cdr3_nt: TGTGCCAGCAGCTTAAGACGAGGGACAGGGGCTCCGAACACTGAAGCTTTCTTT

v_call: TRBV20-1
j_call: TRBJ1-1
d_call: -
clone_size: -
cdr3_aa: CSLGEGRPEAFF
cdr3_nt: TGCAGCCTGGGGGAGGGGAGGCCTGAAGCTTTCTTT

v_call: TRBV10-3
j_call: TRBJ1-3
d_call: -
clone_size: many
cdr3_aa: CAISDGGLRNTIYF
cdr3_nt: TGTGCCATCAGTGATGGGGGGCTGAGAAACACCATATATTTT

v_call: TRBV29-1
j_call: TRBJ1-1
d_call: TRBD1
clone_size: -
cdr3_aa: CSVLTGANTEAFF
cdr3_nt: TGCAGCGTGCTGACAGGGGCGAACACTGAAGCTTTCTTT

v_call: TRBV18
j_call: TRBJ1-1
d_call: -
clone_size: -
cdr3_aa: CASSPRQVDMNTEAFF
cdr3_nt: TGTGCCAGCTCACCACGGCAGGTGGACATGAACACTGAAGCTTTCTTT

v_call: TRBV5-6
j_call: TRBJ2-5
d_call: -
clone_size: few
cdr3_aa: CASSLSSVTQYF
cdr3_nt: TGTGCCAGCAGCTTGTCCTCGGTGACCCAGTACTTC

v_call: TRBV7-8
j_call: TRBJ2-2
d_call: -
clone_size: -
cdr3_aa: CASSLVGWSTGELFF
cdr3_nt: TGTGCCAGCAGCTTAGTGGGATGGAGCACCGGGGAGCTGTTTTTT

v_call: TRBV23-1
j_call: TRBJ1-5
d_call: -
clone_size: few
cdr3_aa: CASSQFKNSNQPQHF
cdr3_nt: TGCGCCAGCAGTCAATTCAAAAATAGCAATCAGCCCCAGCATTTT

v_call: TRBV9
j_call: TRBJ2-3
d_call: TRBD2
clone_size: few
cdr3_aa: CASSVELAGADTQYF
cdr3_nt: TGTGCCAGCAGCGTAGAACTAGCGGGGGCAGATACGCAGTATTTT

v_call: TRBV7-2
j_call: TRBJ2-3
d_call: TRBD1
clone_size: many
cdr3_aa: CASSLTGGFDTQYF
cdr3_nt: TGTGCCAGCAGCTTAACAGGGGGATTTGATACGCAGTATTTT

v_call: TRBV24-1
j_call: TRBJ2-1
d_call: TRBD1
clone_size: few
cdr3_aa: CATSDYGQGRNEQFF
cdr3_nt: TGTGCCACCAGTGATTATGGACAGGGGCGCAATGAGCAGTTCTTC

v_call: TRBV2
j_call: TRBJ2-3
d_call: TRBD2
clone_size: few
cdr3_aa: CASGGSGTDTQYF
cdr3_nt: TGTGCCAGCGGGGGTAGCGGGACAGATACGCAGTATTTT

v_call: TRBV5-1
j_call: TRBJ1-4
d_call: TRBD1
clone_size: few
cdr3_aa: CASSVIQGSGEKLFF
cdr3_nt: TGCGCCAGCAGCGTGATACAGGGGTCGGGTGAAAAACTGTTTTTT

v_call: TRBV20-1
j_call: TRBJ2-7
d_call: TRBD2
clone_size: -
cdr3_aa: CSAEGGPSGSYEQYF
cdr3_nt: TGCAGTGCCGAAGGAGGGCCTAGCGGGAGCTACGAGCAGTACTTC

v_call: TRBV6-1
j_call: TRBJ1-5
d_call: -
clone_size: few
cdr3_aa: CASSELGMSNQPQHF
cdr3_nt: TGTGCCAGCAGTGAATTGGGTATGAGCAATCAGCCCCAGCATTTT

v_call: TRBV5-6
j_call: TRBJ2-5
d_call: -
clone_size: many
cdr3_aa: CASSIRGAQLTQYF
cdr3_nt: TGTGCCAGCAGTATTCGGGGGGCTCAGTTGACCCAGTACTTC

v_call: TRBV27
j_call: TRBJ2-7
d_call: TRBD1
clone_size: few
cdr3_aa: CASSLSGQGIYEQYF
cdr3_nt: TGTGCCAGCAGTTTATCTGGACAGGGAATCTACGAGCAGTACTTC

v_call: TRBV28
j_call: TRBJ1-5
d_call: -
clone_size: many
cdr3_aa: CASSFGVGDQPQHF
cdr3_nt: TGTGCCAGCAGTTTCGGGGTAGGGGATCAGCCCCAGCATTTT

v_call: TRBV11-2
j_call: TRBJ2-7
d_call: -
clone_size: -
cdr3_aa: CASSPFSSSYEQYF
cdr3_nt: TGTGCCAGCAGCCCCTTCAGCAGCTCCTACGAGCAGTACTTC

v_call: TRBV10-3
j_call: TRBJ2-5
d_call: TRBD2
clone_size: -
cdr3_aa: CAISRGLAGRGETQYF
cdr3_nt: TGTGCCATCTCCCGTGGGTTAGCGGGAAGGGGAGAGACCCAGTACTTC

v_call: TRBV5-1
j_call: TRBJ2-2
d_call: -
clone_size: few
cdr3_aa: CASSPGRVTNTGELFF
cdr3_nt: TGCGCCAGCAGCCCGGGTAGGGTTACGAACACCGGGGAGCTGTTTTTT

v_call: TRBV5-6
j_call: TRBJ2-3
d_call: -
clone_size: -
cdr3_aa: CASSVPPRADTQYF
cdr3_nt: TGTGCCAGCAGCGTACCCCCCAGGGCAGATACGCAGTATTTT

v_call: TRBV6-2/TRBV6-3
j_call: TRBJ2-1
d_call: -
clone_size: -
cdr3_aa: CASSYSGSGLQFF
cdr3_nt: TGTGCCAGCAGTTACTCTGGTAGCGGTTTGCAGTTCTTC